This T cell receptor (beta chain) was recorded in a study of T cell changes during pregnancy in multiple sclerosis. Method: immunoSEQ multiplex PCR; TCRdb's copy keeps in-frame clones and lacks some. The data hold roughly 61,000 clones, with about 90% observed a single time. There are 15 residues in the CDR3. V was cut by 4 bases and J by 5 bases, with 17 bases left in between. Germline V lookup: CDR1 SGHAT, CDR2 FQDESV (reference sequence). The sample here was peripheral blood, taken in the first trimester of pregnancy. The chain joins TRBV11-1 to TRBJ2-5, with D perhaps TRBD1 (5 bases). This TCR was recovered from a female donor in good health, enrolled as a control in a pregnancy study. The CDR3, as DNA: TGTGCCAGCAGCTCTCCCAGGGCGGTTTGGGAGACCCAGTACTTC. Translated, it gives CASSSPRAVWETQYF. Combining the CDR3 with reference TRBV11-1 and TRBJ2-5 gives the whole variable domain EAEVAQSPRYKITEKSQAVAFWCDPISGHATLYWYRQILGQGPELLVQFQDESVVDDSQLPKDRFSAERLKGVDSTLKIQPAELGDSAMYLCASSSPRAVWETQYFGPGTRLLVL.